The T cell receptor beta chain under discussion was sequenced for a study of a mutant IDH1 vaccine in newly diagnosed glioma. About the research overall: Patients had received radiotherapy, temozolomide, or both previously, most receiving both. Overall study findings and caveats: Vaccine-induced immune responses were detected in over 90% of patients. It seemed that pseudoprogression was not linked to changes in the top peripheral T cell clonotypes.

In the case of this clone: Antigen: not known.

Time point defined: week 11, during vaccination. Vaccination comprised doses that each held 300 ug of mutant IDH1 20-mer peptide, plus topical imiquimod. Here immunoSEQ multiplex PCR was the method, and the copy in TCRdb shows in-frame clones only, minus some. Of roughly 110,000 clones listed, roughly 88% are singletons. The source is a woman in her 50s with glioma. The sample consisted of PBMCs, taken from a glioma patient whose treatment included an IDH1 peptide vaccine.

The CDR3 region has the DNA TGCGCCAGCAGCCTTGGGGGACGGAAGCAGTACTTC. This translates into CASSLGGRKQYF. The chain joins TRBV4-1 to TRBJ2-7; possibly TRBD1 or TRBD2 for D (5 bases each). Looked up from germline, CDR1 is MGHRA and CDR2 is YSYEKL. CDR3 length: 12 amino acids. Trimming shortened V by 4 bases and J by 8 bases, and 12 bases separated the two germline ends.